This TCR beta chain derives from a study of cytomegalovirus exposure and HLA in healthy donors. Study context: A later analysis reported the 130 or so validation repertoires used the same platform as the roughly 670 first-cohort repertoires.

Remarks on this clone: Its antigen is undetermined.

This table comes from immunoSEQ multiplex PCR, and its TCRdb copy is limited to in-frame clones, with some not included. The sample contains 82,000 or so clones, 95% of which appear only once. General study results and limits: One later analysis, an examination of the 100 to 150 validation repertoires, found that first-cohort TCR clusters tended to co-occur in them.

The TCR was taken from a woman younger than 30 in good health and CMV-seronegative. Sequencing input: PBMCs.

CDR3 region: CAIGTSGGTGELFF. The CDR3 region has the DNA TGTGCCATTGGGACTAGCGGGGGAACCGGGGAGCTGTTTTTT. The rearrangement links TRBV6-6 to TRBJ2-2, with TRBD2 matching over 14 bases. This CDR3 region has 14 residues. CDR1 and CDR2 (germline): MNHNY, SVGAGI (reference sequence). V lost 10 bases, J lost 5 bases, and 3 bases stayed unmatched.